The 2 T cell receptor beta chains below all came from one sample that was sequenced in a study of cytomegalovirus exposure and HLA in healthy donors (dated by TCRdb to the late 2010s). The protocol used for the library was the immunoSEQ multiplex PCR assay. For the multiplex PCR, a mixture combining 60 forward primers for TCR Vbeta segments and 13 reverse primers for TCR Jbeta segments was used. Here the immuneACCESS table is served through TCRdb, limited to in-frame sequences with V and J called. Missing clones are a known gap in these copies; in checked studies unresolved V genes cover under half, and the rest lacks a known reason. The sample table holds approximately 100,000 clones, of which approximately 77% were seen once. Clones ranked in the top ten supply 14% of the sample. Sequenced: PBMCs. The source is a male donor in good health and CMV-seropositive.

This clone has a single count. This chain links TRBV15 with TRBJ2-7; TRBD1 matches 7 bases. Germline CDR1 LNHNV, CDR2 YYDKDF (reference sequence). Losses at the gene ends were 11 bases for V and 4 bases for J; bases not matched to a gene: 14. This CDR3 region has 14 residues. This CDR3 is CAFLSGTERYEQYF. The CDR3 bases are TGTGCCTTTCTATCCGGGACAGAGCGTTACGAGCAGTACTTC.

The V call is TRBV10-3, the J call TRBJ1-5, with TRBD1 as a possible D gene (5 bases). In germline, CDR1 is ENHRY, CDR2 SYGVKD. The CDR3 is 15 residues long. V dropped 6 bases and J dropped 1 base, with 13 bases sitting between them. CDR3 sequence: CAISSIGGSNQPQHF. The CDR3 region has the DNA TGTGCCATCAGCTCCATTGGGGGGAGCAATCAGCCCCAGCATTTT.